This TCR beta chain was recorded in a study of blood T cell repertoires in COVID-19. Study-level information: PBMCs, B-cell-depleted T cells, or T cells were the source of the cDNA or gDNA that made up the material.

TCRdb keeps only in-frame clones here, not all; method: immunoSEQ multiplex PCR. The sample lists approximately 330,000 clones, roughly 86% occurring once. The CDR3 runs 15 residues. The ends lost 3 bases at V and 8 bases at J; junction bases unmatched: 6. Germline V gives CDR1 KGHDR, CDR2 SFDVKD. The sequencing input was PBMCs or T cells enriched from blood (not recorded which). The origin of this receptor is a woman in her 30s who had recovered from COVID-19. The gene calls are TRBV24-1 and TRBJ2-1, with 10 bases identical to TRBD1. The CDR3 loop reads CATSDPGQGYDEQFF. As DNA, the CDR3 is TGTGCCACCAGTGATCCGGGACAGGGGTACGATGAGCAGTTCTTC.